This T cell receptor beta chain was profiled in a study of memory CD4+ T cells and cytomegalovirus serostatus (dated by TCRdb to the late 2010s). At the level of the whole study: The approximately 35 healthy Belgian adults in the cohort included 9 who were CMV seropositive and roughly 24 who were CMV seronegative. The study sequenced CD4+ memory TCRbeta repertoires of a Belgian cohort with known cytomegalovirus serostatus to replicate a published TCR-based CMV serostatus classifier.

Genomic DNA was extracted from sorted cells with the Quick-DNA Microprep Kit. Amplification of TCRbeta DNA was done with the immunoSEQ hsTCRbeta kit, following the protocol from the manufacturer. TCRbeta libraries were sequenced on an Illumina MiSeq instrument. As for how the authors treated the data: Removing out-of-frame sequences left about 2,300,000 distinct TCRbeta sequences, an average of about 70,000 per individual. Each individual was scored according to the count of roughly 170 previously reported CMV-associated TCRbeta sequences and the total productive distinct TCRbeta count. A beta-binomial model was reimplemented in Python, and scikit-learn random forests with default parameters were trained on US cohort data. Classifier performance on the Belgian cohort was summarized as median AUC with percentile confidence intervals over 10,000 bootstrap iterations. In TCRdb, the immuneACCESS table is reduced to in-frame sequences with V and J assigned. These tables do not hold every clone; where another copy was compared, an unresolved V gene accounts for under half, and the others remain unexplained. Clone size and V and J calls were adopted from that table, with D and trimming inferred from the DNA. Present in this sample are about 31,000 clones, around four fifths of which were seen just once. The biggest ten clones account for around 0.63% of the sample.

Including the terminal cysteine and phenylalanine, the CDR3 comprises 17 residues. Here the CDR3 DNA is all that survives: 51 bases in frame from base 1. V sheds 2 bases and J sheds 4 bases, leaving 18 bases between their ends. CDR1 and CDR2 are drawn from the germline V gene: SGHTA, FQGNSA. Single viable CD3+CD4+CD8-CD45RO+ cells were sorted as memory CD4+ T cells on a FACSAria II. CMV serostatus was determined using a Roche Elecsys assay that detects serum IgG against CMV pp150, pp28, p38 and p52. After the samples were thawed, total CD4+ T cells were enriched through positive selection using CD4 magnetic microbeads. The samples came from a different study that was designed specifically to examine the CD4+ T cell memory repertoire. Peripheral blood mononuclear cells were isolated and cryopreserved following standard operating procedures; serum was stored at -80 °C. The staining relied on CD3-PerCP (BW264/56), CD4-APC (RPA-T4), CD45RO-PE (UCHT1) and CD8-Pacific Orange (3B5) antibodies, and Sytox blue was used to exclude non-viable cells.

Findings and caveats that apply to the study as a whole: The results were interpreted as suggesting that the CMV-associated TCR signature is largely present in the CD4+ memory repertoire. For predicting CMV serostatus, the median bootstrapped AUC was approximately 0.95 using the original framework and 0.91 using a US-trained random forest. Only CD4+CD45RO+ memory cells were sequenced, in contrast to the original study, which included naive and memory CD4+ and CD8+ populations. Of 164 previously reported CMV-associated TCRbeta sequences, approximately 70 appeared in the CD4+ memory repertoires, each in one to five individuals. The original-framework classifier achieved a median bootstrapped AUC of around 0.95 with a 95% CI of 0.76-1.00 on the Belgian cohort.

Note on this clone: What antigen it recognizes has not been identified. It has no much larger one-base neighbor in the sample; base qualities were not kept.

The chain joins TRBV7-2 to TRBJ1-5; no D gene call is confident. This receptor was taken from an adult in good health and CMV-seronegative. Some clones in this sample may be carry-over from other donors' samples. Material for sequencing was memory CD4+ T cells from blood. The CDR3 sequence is CASSLSGGQTLNQPQHF. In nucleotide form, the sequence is TGTGCCAGCAGCTTAAGTGGTGGTCAGACCCTAAATCAGCCCCAGCATTTT.